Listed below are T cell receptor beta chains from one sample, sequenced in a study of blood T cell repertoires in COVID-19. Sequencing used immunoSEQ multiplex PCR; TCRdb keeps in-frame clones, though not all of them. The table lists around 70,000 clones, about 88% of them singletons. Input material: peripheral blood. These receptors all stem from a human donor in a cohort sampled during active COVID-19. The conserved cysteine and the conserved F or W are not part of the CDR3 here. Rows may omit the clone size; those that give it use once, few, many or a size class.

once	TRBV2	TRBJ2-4	ASRSAQRLAKNIQY
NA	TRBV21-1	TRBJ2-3	ASSENGLAADTQY
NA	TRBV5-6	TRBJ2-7	ASSNTRGSSYEQY
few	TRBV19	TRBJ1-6	ASTDRSSYNSPLH
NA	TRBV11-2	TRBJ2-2	ASSNAAGVNTGELF
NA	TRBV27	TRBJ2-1	ASAIGLAGGEQF
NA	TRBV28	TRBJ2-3	ASLTTFPREGRADTQY
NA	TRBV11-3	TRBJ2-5	ASSLGGSRGAETQY
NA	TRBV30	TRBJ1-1	AWGAGASNTEAF
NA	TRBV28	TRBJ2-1	ATSRGLGEQF
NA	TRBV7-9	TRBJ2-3	ASSSLEREKDTQY
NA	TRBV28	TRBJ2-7	ASSSRGKPSIEQY
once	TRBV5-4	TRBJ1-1	ASSLFYRNTEAF
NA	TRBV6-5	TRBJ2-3	ASSYPGQTDTQY
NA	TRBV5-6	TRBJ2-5	ASSLIPGLAGSGEY
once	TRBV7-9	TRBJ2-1	ASSSPRTSGNSYNEQF
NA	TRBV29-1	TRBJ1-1	SGWDRGTEAF
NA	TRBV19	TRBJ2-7	ASSPGQGGSYEQY
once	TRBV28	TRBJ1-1	ASSLRTSIEAF
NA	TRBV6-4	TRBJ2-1	ASSDSRSSYNEQF
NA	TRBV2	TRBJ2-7	ASSVEDRSYEQY
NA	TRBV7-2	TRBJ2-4	ASSLEPLAGDIQY
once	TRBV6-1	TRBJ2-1	ASSEARAGATYNEQF